What follows are 13 T cell receptor beta chains derived from one specimen sequenced in a study of OX40 agonist ivuxolimab in advanced cancers. Libraries were prepared through the immunoSEQ multiplex PCR assay. TCRdb's version of the immuneACCESS table is confined to in-frame rearrangements and falls short of the full clone set. An unresolved V gene accounts for under half of the shortfall where checked; the remainder is of unknown origin. For this sample the table gives around 74,000 clones, of which approximately 89% were detected only once. Together, the top ten hold around 2.4% of the sample. The sample consisted of CD4+ or CD8+ T cells sorted from blood, taken in a trial of the OX40 agonist ivuxolimab. The source is an adult with an advanced solid tumor such as melanoma, head and neck, liver or kidney cancer.

The chain has TRBV20-1 and TRBJ2-3; D gene unclear. Germline CDR1 and CDR2: DFQATT and SNEGSKA (reference sequence). Trimming cost V 5 bases and J 10 bases, with 10 bases left between them. CDR3 length: 10 residues. The CDR3 DNA reads as TGCAGTGCTGCTGAGACCGCGCAGTATTTT. This codes for CSAAETAQYF.

The chain uses TRBV4-1 and TRBJ1-1; tentative D call: TRBD1 (5 bases). Germline lookup yields CDR1 MGHRA and CDR2 YSYEKL. Trimming removed 1 base at V and 1 base at J, with 13 bases between. CDR3 size: 16 residues. Written as DNA, the CDR3 is TGCGCCAGCAGCCAAGGGGGGGGTGACTGGAACACTGAAGCTTTCTTT. As protein: CASSQGGGDWNTEAFF.

This chain joins TRBV6-6 and TRBJ2-2; no clear D. Germline CDR1 MNHNY, CDR2 SVGAGI (reference sequence). The CDR3 consists of 14 residues. Deletions cut 4 bases from V and 5 bases from J, with 11 bases between. DNA for the CDR3: TGTGCCAGCAGTTCCGAAAGGGTAACCGGGGAGCTGTTTTTT. This sequence encodes CASSSERVTGELFF.

The genes are TRBV7-8 and TRBJ1-1; no clear D gene. The germline V gene has CDR1 SGHVS and CDR2 FQNEAQ. Trimming took 0 bases from V and 2 from J, leaving 10 bases between them. The CDR3 runs to 15 residues. CDR3 sequence: CASSLAQQLNTEAFF. The CDR3 DNA follows: TGTGCCAGCAGCTTAGCCCAACAGCTAAACACTGAAGCTTTCTTT.

The table lists this clone with a few counts. The same CDR3 can be traced to other DNA sequences in this sample. V and J are TRBV2 and TRBJ1-1; D is perhaps TRBD1 (5 bases). This CDR3 spans 14 amino acids. V dropped 6 bases and J dropped 5 bases, with 16 bases sitting between them. The germline CDR1 and CDR2 sequences are SNHLY and FYNNEI. CDR3 DNA: TGTGCCAGCAGAGGGCAGGGAGGCGGTACTGAAGCTTTCTTT. This codes for CASRGQGGGTEAFF. Looking up the rest from reference TRBV2 and TRBJ1-1 gives the full variable domain: EPEVTQTPSHQVTQMGQEVILRCVPISNHLYFYWYRQILGQKVEFLVSFYNNEISEKSEIFDDQFSVERPDGSNFTLKIRSTKLEDSAMYFCASRGQGGGTEAFFGQGTRLTVV.

This chain connects TRBV6-5 to TRBJ1-2; 7 bases fit TRBD1. The trim removed 2 bases at V and 8 bases at J, leaving 11 bases unmatched. Germline assignment: CDR1 MNHEY and CDR2 SVGAGI. The length of the CDR3 is 15 residues. The CDR3 here is CASSYLVGGGVGYTF. DNA of the CDR3: TGTGCCAGCAGTTACCTCGTGGGAGGGGGCGTCGGCTACACCTTC.

The genes are TRBV4-1 and TRBJ2-6; D might be TRBD1 (5 bases). Germline CDR1 and CDR2: MGHRA and YSYEKL. The ends were cut back, 10 bases at V and 0 bases at J, with 16 bases in the middle. The CDR3 runs 16 residues. The DNA for the CDR3 is TGCGCCACCTCCAAAAAGGGGTACTCTGGGGCCAACGTCCTGACTTTC. As protein: CATSKKGYSGANVLTF.

The rearrangement links TRBV30 to TRBJ2-1; D uncertain. Trimming shortened V by 0 bases and J by 6 bases, and 18 bases separated the two germline ends. The CDR3 is made up of 16 amino acids. Germline V gene data show CDR1 as GTSNPN and CDR2 as SVGIG (reference sequence). The CDR3 region is CAWSVLWSPRSNEQFF. CDR3 DNA: TGTGCCTGGAGTGTACTATGGTCCCCAAGGAGCAATGAGCAGTTCTTC.

CDR3: CASSPFRGEGYTF. The CDR3 DNA reads as TGTGCCAGCTCACCATTCAGGGGTGAAGGCTACACCTTC. The chain employs TRBV18 and TRBJ1-2, with D maybe TRBD1 (6 bases). V lost 2 bases, J lost 8 bases, and 12 bases lay in between. The CDR3 contains 13 residues. CDR1 and CDR2 from the germline V gene are KGHSH and LQKENI.

Of note for this clone: Given the absence of the conserved phenylalanine or tryptophan at the CDR3 end, a read error is likely. It is unclear where the CDR3 begins or ends on the DNA, so no DNA is shown, and the CDR3 is as TCRdb lists it. V gene TRBV20-1 combines with J gene TRBJ2-3; TRBD2 is the table's D call and was not checked against the DNA. From germline, CDR1 is DFQATT and CDR2 SNEGSKA (reference sequence). The CDR3 is 11 residues long, counting both termini. The CDR3 here is CSASDGTSGAL.

The chain carries TRBV5-1 and TRBJ2-3, with TRBD2 as a possible D gene (5 bases). Looked up from germline, CDR1 is SGHRS and CDR2 is YFSETQ. V gave up 4 bases and J gave up 2 bases, with 14 bases separating them. The CDR3 is 15 amino acids. The CDR3 region has the DNA TGCGCCAGCAGCGGACTTCCTCGGTACACAGATACGCAGTATTTT. Protein: CASSGLPRYTDTQYF.

The rearrangement links TRBV19 to TRBJ1-2, with D unresolved. CDR1 and CDR2 (germline): LNHDA, SQIVND (reference sequence). The ends were cut back, 3 bases at V and 2 bases at J, with 4 bases in the middle. The CDR3 runs to 12 residues. CDR3: CASSMFNYGYTF. CDR3 bases: TGTGCCAGTAGTATGTTCAACTATGGCTACACCTTC.

This sequence joins TRBV7-9 and TRBJ1-4, with D tentatively TRBD1 (6 bases). The CDR3 has 13 amino acids. The germline V gene encodes CDR1 SEHNR and CDR2 FQNEAQ (reference sequence). V lost 5 bases to trimming and J lost 7 bases, with 11 bases between them. In DNA, the CDR3 is TGTGCCAGCAGCCCGACAGGAATTGAAAAACTGTTTTTT. It yields the protein CASSPTGIEKLFF.